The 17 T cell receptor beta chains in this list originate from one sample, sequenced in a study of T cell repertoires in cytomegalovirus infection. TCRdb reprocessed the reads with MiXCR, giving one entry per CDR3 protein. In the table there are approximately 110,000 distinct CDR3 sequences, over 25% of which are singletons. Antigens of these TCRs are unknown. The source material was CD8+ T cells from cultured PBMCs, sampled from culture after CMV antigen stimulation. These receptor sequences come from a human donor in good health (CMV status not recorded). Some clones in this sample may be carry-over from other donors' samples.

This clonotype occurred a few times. The CDR3 DNA reads TGTGCCAGTAGTATAATATTCGGTCTCACCTACGAGCAGTACTTC. The encoded protein is CASSIIFGLTYEQYF. The V and J genes are TRBV19 and TRBJ2-7; D ambiguous. The germline gives CDR1 LNHDA, CDR2 SQIVND (reference sequence). Trimming took 2 bases from V and 2 from J, leaving 13 bases between them. This CDR3 is 15 amino acids long.

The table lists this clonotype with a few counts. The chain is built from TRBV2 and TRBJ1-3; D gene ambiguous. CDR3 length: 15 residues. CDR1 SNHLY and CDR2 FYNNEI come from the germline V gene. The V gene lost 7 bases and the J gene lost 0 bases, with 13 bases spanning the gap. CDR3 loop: CASKGEILSGNTIYF. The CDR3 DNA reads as TGTGCCAGCAAAGGTGAAATACTCTCTGGAAACACCATATATTTT.

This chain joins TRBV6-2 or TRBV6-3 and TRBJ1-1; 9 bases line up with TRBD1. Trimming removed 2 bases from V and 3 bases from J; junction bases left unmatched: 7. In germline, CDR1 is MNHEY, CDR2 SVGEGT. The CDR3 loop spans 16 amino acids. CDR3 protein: CASSYAHRGPDTEAFF. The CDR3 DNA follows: TGTGCCAGCAGTTACGCACACAGGGGGCCAGACACTGAAGCTTTCTTT.

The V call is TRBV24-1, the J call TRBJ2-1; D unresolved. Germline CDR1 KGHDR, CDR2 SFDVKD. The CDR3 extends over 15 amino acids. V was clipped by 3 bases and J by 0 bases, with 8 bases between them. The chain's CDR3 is CATSDAGYSYNEQFF. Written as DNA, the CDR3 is TGTGCCACCAGTGATGCAGGATACTCCTACAATGAGCAGTTCTTC.

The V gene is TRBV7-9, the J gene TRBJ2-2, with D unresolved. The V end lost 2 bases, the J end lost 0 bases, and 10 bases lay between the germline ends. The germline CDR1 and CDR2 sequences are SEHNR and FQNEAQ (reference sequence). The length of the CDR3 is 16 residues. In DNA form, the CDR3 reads TGTGCCAGCAGCTTATTCAAGGGTGCGAACACCGGGGAGCTGTTTTTT. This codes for CASSLFKGANTGELFF.

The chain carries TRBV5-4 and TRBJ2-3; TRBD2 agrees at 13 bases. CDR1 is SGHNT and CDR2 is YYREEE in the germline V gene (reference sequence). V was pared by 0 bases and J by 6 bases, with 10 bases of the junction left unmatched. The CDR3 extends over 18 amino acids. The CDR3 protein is CASSLAKTSGGMMDTQYF. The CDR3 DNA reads TGTGCCAGCAGCTTGGCCAAGACTAGCGGGGGGATGATGGATACGCAGTATTTT.

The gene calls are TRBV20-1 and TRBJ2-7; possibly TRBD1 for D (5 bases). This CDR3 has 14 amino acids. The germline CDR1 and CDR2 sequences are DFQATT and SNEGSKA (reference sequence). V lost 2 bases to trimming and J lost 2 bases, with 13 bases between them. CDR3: CSARRGPDTYEQYF. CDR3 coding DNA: TGCAGTGCTAGAAGGGGCCCCGACACCTACGAGCAGTACTTC.

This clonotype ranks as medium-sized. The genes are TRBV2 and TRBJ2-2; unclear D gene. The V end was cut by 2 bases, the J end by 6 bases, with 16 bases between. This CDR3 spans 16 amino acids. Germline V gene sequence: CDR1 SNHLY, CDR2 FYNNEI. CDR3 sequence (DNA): TGTGCCAGCAGTGAACTTGGCTTGTGGAGCGCCGGGGAGCTGTTTTTT. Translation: CASSELGLWSAGELFF.

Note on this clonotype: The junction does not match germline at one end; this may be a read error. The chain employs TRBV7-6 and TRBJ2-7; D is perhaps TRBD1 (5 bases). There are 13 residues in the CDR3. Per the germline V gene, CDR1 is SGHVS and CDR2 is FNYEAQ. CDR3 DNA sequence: TGTGCTAGCAGCCCAGGGTTAACCTACGAGCAGTACTTC. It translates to CASSPGLTYEQYF.

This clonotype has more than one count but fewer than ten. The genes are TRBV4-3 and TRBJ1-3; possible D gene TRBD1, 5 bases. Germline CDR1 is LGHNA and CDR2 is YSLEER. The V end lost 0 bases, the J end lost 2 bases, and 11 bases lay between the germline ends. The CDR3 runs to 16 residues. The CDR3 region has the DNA TGCGCCAGCAGCCAAGATAGGCAGGGACCTGGAAACACCATATATTTT. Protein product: CASSQDRQGPGNTIYF.

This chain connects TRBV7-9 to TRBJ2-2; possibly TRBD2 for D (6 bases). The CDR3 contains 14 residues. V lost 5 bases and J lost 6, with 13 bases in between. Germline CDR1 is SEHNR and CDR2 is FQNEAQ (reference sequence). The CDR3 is CASSLGTAPGELFF. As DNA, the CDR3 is TGTGCCAGCAGCCTGGGGACTGCCCCCGGGGAGCTGTTTTTT.

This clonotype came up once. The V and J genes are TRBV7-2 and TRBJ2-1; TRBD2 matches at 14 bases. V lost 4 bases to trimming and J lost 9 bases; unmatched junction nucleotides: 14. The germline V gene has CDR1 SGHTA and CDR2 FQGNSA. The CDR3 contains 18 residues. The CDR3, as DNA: TGTGCCAGCAGCTGGAAAACACGACTAGCGGGGGGGCGGGGTGAGCAGTTCTTC. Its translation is CASSWKTRLAGGRGEQFF.

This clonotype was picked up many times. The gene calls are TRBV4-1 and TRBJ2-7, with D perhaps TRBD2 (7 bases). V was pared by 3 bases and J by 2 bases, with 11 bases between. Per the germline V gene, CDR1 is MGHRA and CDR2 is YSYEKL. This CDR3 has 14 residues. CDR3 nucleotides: TGCGCCAGCAGCCAGGGCGGGGGCCCCTACGAGCAGTACTTC. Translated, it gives CASSQGGGPYEQYF.

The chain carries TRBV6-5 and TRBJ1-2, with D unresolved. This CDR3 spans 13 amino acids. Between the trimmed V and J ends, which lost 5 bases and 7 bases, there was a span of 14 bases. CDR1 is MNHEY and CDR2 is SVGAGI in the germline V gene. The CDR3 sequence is CASSPGILGGYTF. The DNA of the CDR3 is TGTGCCAGCAGTCCTGGGATCCTTGGTGGCTACACCTTC.

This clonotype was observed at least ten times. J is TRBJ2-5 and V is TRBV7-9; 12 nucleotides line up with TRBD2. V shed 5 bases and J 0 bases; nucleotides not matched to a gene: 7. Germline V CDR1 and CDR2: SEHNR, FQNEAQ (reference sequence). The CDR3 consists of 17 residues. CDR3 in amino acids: CASSDLLAGGHQETQYF. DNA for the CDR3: TGTGCCAGCAGCGACTTACTAGCGGGGGGCCACCAAGAGACCCAGTACTTC.

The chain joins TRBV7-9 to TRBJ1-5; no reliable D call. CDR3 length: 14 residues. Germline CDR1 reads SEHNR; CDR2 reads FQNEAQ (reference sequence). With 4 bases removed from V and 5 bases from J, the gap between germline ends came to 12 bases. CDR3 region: CASSSAGPYQPQHF. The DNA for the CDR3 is TGTGCCAGCAGCTCAGCCGGCCCTTATCAGCCCCAGCATTTT.

The CDR3 nucleotides are TGTGCCAGCAGTTCCGGGACTAGGGCCAGGACAGATACGCAGTATTTT. Protein product: CASSSGTRARTDTQYF. V and J are TRBV5-6 and TRBJ2-3; 8 bases align to TRBD2. With 5 bases clipped from V and 3 bases from J, the junction kept 11 bases outside the gene matches. This CDR3 spans 16 amino acids. Germline V gene lookup returns CDR1 SGHDT and CDR2 YYEEEE.